This TCR beta chain derives from a study of blood T cell repertoires in COVID-19. Background on the study: Acute and convalescent COVID-19 samples came from the United States, Italy and Spain. Nucleic acid was either cDNA or gDNA, and it came from T cells, B-cell-depleted T cells, or PBMCs.

The CDR3 length is 15 residues. The junction had 4 bases not matched to a gene; V was cut back by 5 bases and J by 3 bases. Germline V gene lookup returns CDR1 SQVTM and CDR2 ANQGSEA. Profiling relied on immunoSEQ multiplex PCR, and the TCRdb table lists in-frame clones only, not all of them. The profile shows about 110,000 clones, about three quarters of them singletons. The sample comprised peripheral blood. The source of this sequence is a woman aged 40 to 55 with acute or convalescent COVID-19. The gene calls are TRBV29-1 and TRBJ2-3; 14 bases fit TRBD2. The CDR3 sequence is CSVSGLAGGTDTQYF. CDR3 DNA: TGCAGCGTTTCAGGACTAGCGGGGGGAACAGATACGCAGTATTTT.